The entry that follows covers one T cell receptor beta chain sequence. This specimen comes from a study of blood T cell repertoires in COVID-19. This table comes from immunoSEQ multiplex PCR, and its TCRdb copy is limited to in-frame clones, with some not included. The sample lists some 200,000 clones, under 90% occurring once. This CDR3 has 15 residues. Trimming cost V 5 bases and J 3 bases; bases outside gene matches: 7. CDR1 LNHDA and CDR2 SQIVND come from the germline V gene (reference sequence). This TCR was sampled from an elderly man with acute or convalescent COVID-19. Sequenced input: peripheral blood. The genes are TRBV19 and TRBJ1-1; 9 positions agree with TRBD1. This CDR3 reads CASSAKTGGYTEAFF. The CDR3 DNA reads TGTGCCAGTAGTGCAAAGACAGGGGGATACACTGAAGCTTTCTTT.